The 31 T cell receptor beta chains below all came from one sample that was sequenced in a study of T cell repertoires in cytomegalovirus infection. TCRdb reprocessed the reads via MiXCR and lists one record per CDR3 protein. The table records about 490,000 distinct CDR3 sequences, around 27% of them present only once. Specimen: PBMCs. The receptors stem from a human donor in good health (CMV status not recorded). Some clones in this sample may be carry-over from other donors' samples.

This clonotype was observed a handful of times. The chain joins TRBV23-1 to TRBJ2-2; the match to TRBD2 covers 9 bases. TRBV23-1 is an ORF for which the function is uncertain. The CDR3 runs 16 residues. The V gene end was trimmed by 4 bases and the J gene end by 8 bases; junction bases not matched to a gene: 11. The chain's CDR3 is CASSPPSGVCTGELFF. Here the CDR3 DNA reads TGCGCCAGCAGTCCCCCTAGCGGGGTGTGTACGGGGGAGCTGTTTTTT.

This chain connects TRBV14 to TRBJ1-1, with 12 bases lining up with TRBD1. The V gene's germline CDR1 is SGHDN and CDR2 FVKESK. This CDR3 region has 15 residues. The V and J ends lost 1 base and 7 bases, in that order; junction bases with no gene match: 4. CDR3 DNA sequence: TGTGCCAGCAGCCAAGGGGACAGGGGGCCTGGTGAAGCTTTCTTT. Translation gives CASSQGDRGPGEAFF.

This clonotype has just a few counts. The rearrangement uses TRBV7-3 and TRBJ1-1, with 7 positions matching TRBD1. CDR1 and CDR2 (germline): SGHTA, FQGTGA. V was pared by 2 bases and J by 8 bases, with 2 bases of the junction left unmatched. The CDR3 runs to 12 residues. The CDR3 sequence is CASSLEGQEAFF. The CDR3 DNA sequence: TGTGCCAGCAGCTTAGAGGGACAGGAAGCTTTCTTT.

The V call is TRBV2, the J call TRBJ1-1; possible D gene TRBD1, 6 bases. Trimming took 5 bases from V and 2 from J, leaving 12 bases between them. Germline lookup yields CDR1 SNHLY and CDR2 FYNNEI. CDR3 size: 14 residues. The CDR3 nucleotides read TGTGCCAGCAGTTGGAGGGGGATTAACACTGAAGCTTTCTTT. It yields the protein CASSWRGINTEAFF.

This sequence joins TRBV9 and TRBJ2-7, with 10 bases identical to TRBD1. The CDR3 consists of 15 residues. J gave up 5 bases and V 3 bases, and 8 bases lay outside the gene matches. Germline V gene data show CDR1 as SGDLS and CDR2 as YYNGEE. As DNA, the CDR3 is TGTGCCAGCAGCGCCACCGGGACAGGGGTAAACGAGCAGTACTTC. Amino acids: CASSATGTGVNEQYF.

In its sample, this clonotype was seen a few times. This rearrangement joins TRBV7-2 to TRBJ2-5, with TRBD2 identical over 7 bases. Germline CDR1 and CDR2: SGHTA and FQGNSA. This CDR3 region has 15 residues. Trimming cost V 5 bases and J 5 bases; bases outside gene matches: 11. The chain's CDR3 is CASSMGGEGGETQYF. As DNA, the CDR3 is TGTGCCAGCAGCATGGGGGGGGAGGGTGGGGAGACCCAGTACTTC.

The rearrangement uses TRBV12-3 or TRBV12-4 and TRBJ1-6; 7 bases fit TRBD1. The CDR3 has 14 residues. With V trimmed by 6 bases and J by 7 bases, 6 bases remained unmatched. The CDR3 nucleotides read TGTGCCAGCAGGAGACAGGGAGACAATTCACCCCTCCACTTT. Translation: CASRRQGDNSPLHF.

J is TRBJ1-1 and V is TRBV6-2 or TRBV6-3, with D tentatively TRBD1 (5 bases). Germline V CDR1 and CDR2: MNHEY, SVGEGT. The CDR3 covers 13 residues. The V and J ends lost 7 bases and 11 bases respectively, with 20 bases between them. As DNA, the CDR3 is TGTGCCAGCATCCCTTGGGGCAGCTGGAAGGCTTTCTTT. Protein product: CASIPWGSWKAFF.

This chain links TRBV10-1 with TRBJ2-2, with TRBD2 matching 12 bases. Germline V gives CDR1 WNHNN, CDR2 SYGVQD (reference sequence). This CDR3 has 15 residues. J was trimmed by 5 bases and V by 2 bases; bases with no gene match: 0. CDR3 DNA sequence: TGCGCCAGCAGTGAGCTAGCGGGAGGGACCGGGGAGCTGTTTTTT. Protein product: CASSELAGGTGELFF.

The V call is TRBV15, the J call TRBJ2-5, with 10 positions matching TRBD2. Trimming took 0 bases from V and 5 from J; bases not matched to a gene: 3. The CDR3 is 15 residues long. CDR1 and CDR2 (germline): LNHNV, YYDKDF (reference sequence). Here the CDR3 DNA reads TGTGCCACCAGCAGAGATCATAGCGGGGGGGAGACCCAGTACTTC. It translates to CATSRDHSGGETQYF. The complete variable domain, with remaining parts taken from reference TRBV15 and TRBJ2-5, reads DAMVIQNPRYQVTQFGKPVTLSCSQTLNHNVMYWYQQKSSQAPKLLFHYYDKDFNNEADTPDNFQSRRPNTSFCFLDIRSPGLGDTAMYLCATSRDHSGGETQYFGPGTRLLVL.

This chain joins TRBV7-2 and TRBJ1-4; D is undetermined. CDR1 and CDR2 from the germline V gene are SGHTA and FQGNSA. This CDR3 has 13 residues. With 1 base removed from V and 8 bases from J, the gap between germline ends came to 8 bases. CDR3 DNA: TGTGCCAGCAGCTTAGATGTTCAGGAAAAACTGTTTTTT. This sequence encodes CASSLDVQEKLFF.

This chain joins TRBV2 and TRBJ1-3, with D unresolved. This CDR3 is built from 17 residues. The V and J ends lost 6 bases and 2 bases respectively, with 20 bases between them. CDR1 and CDR2 (germline): SNHLY, FYNNEI. CDR3 residues: CASSHPGPGVTGNTIYF. The CDR3 coding sequence is TGTGCCAGCAGCCACCCCGGACCGGGAGTAACTGGAAACACCATATATTTT. The whole variable domain, filled in from reference TRBV2 and TRBJ1-3, reads EPEVTQTPSHQVTQMGQEVILRCVPISNHLYFYWYRQILGQKVEFLVSFYNNEISEKSEIFDDQFSVERPDGSNFTLKIRSTKLEDSAMYFCASSHPGPGVTGNTIYFGEGSWLTVV.

This clonotype has a count of ten or more. The rearrangement links TRBV7-6 to TRBJ2-5; 7 bases fit TRBD2. In germline, CDR1 is SGHVS, CDR2 FNYEAQ. After removal of 3 bases from V and 6 bases from J, the junction contained 10 bases not matched to a gene. The CDR3 covers 15 residues. The CDR3 sequence: CASSFPYGLEQTQYF. DNA for the CDR3: TGTGCCAGCAGCTTCCCGTACGGACTAGAGCAGACCCAGTACTTC.

The chain recombines TRBV2 with TRBJ2-7, with D possibly being TRBD1 (5 bases). This CDR3 contains 13 residues. Germline CDR1 and CDR2: SNHLY and FYNNEI. V was pared by 6 bases and J by 0 bases, with 9 bases between. The CDR3 spells CASRTDSSYEQYV. In DNA, the CDR3 is TGTGCCAGCAGGACCGACAGCTCCTACGAGCAGTACGTC.

The sample holds a few counts of this clonotype. The V and J genes are TRBV27 and TRBJ2-4; 8 bases agree with TRBD1. CDR3 length equals 18 residues. CDR1 is MNHEY, CDR2 SMNVEV, per germline (reference sequence). V shed 4 bases and J 0 bases; nucleotides not matched to a gene: 11. In nucleotides, the CDR3 is TGTGCCAGCAGTTCCACGGACGGGACAGGACTAGCCAAAAACATTCAGTACTTC. This translates into CASSSTDGTGLAKNIQYF.

The rearrangement joins TRBV6-2 or TRBV6-3 to TRBJ1-5; D not resolved. From germline, CDR1 is MNHEY and CDR2 SVGEGT. With 2 bases removed from V and 2 bases from J, the gap between germline ends came to 16 bases. The CDR3 sequence is 17 residues long. The CDR3 coding sequence is TGTGCCAGCAGTTACATCATGGTTGGAGGTGGCAATCAGCCCCAGCATTTT. Residues: CASSYIMVGGGNQPQHF.

In this sample, this clonotype turned up many times. This chain uses TRBV7-6 with TRBJ1-5; 9 bases fit TRBD1. This CDR3 has 14 amino acids. V lost 5 bases and J lost 4; bases outside the gene matches: 3. Germline assignment: CDR1 SGHVS and CDR2 FNYEAQ. The CDR3 nucleotides read TGTGCCAGCAGCAGGACAGGGGAGAATCAGCCCCAGCATTTT. It translates to CASSRTGENQPQHF.

This clonotype was observed a handful of times. The rearrangement joins TRBV7-2 to TRBJ2-2; D perhaps matches TRBD1 (6 bases). The V and J ends lost 3 bases and 4 bases respectively, with 12 bases between them. This CDR3 contains 15 residues. CDR1 and CDR2 from the germline V gene are SGHTA and FQGNSA. The chain's CDR3 is CASSLSEGGTGELFF. CDR3 DNA: TGTGCCAGCAGCTTGTCGGAAGGGGGCACCGGGGAGCTGTTTTTT.

This clonotype occurred once. The rearrangement links TRBV19 to TRBJ2-1, with D possibly TRBD1 on 6 matching bases. V was pared by 4 bases and J by 4 bases, with 11 bases between. The CDR3 spans 14 residues. Germline V CDR1 and CDR2: LNHDA, SQIVND (reference sequence). The CDR3 DNA reads as TGTGCCAGTAGTACAGGGGACGAGTACAATGAGCAGTTCTTC. Protein sequence: CASSTGDEYNEQFF.

Remarks on this clonotype: A much more abundant neighbour one base away suggests this may be a read error. The chain couples TRBV7-2 to TRBJ2-7; D remains unclear. The germline V gene encodes CDR1 SGHTA and CDR2 FQGNSA. The CDR3 totals 15 residues. In DNA, the CDR3 is TGTCCCAGCAGCTTAGCCGTCAAAGCTGATTACGAGCAGTACTTC. Protein sequence: CPSSLAVKADYEQYF. Full variable domain (missing parts from reference TRBV7-2 and TRBJ2-7): GAGVSQSPSNKVTEKGKDVELRCDPISGHTALYWYRQSLGQGLEFLIYFQGNSAPDKSGLPSDRFSAERTGGSVSTLTIQRTQQEDSAVYLCPSSLAVKADYEQYFGPGTRLTVT.

Ten or more counts support this clonotype. CDR3 sequence reads: CASSTRTGKYSNQPQHF. As DNA, the CDR3 is TGTGCCAGCAGTACCCGGACAGGGAAGTATAGCAATCAGCCCCAGCATTTT. The genes are TRBV28 and TRBJ1-5, with TRBD1 matching over 8 bases. Trimming took 5 bases from V and 0 from J; bases not matched to a gene: 9. Germline V CDR1 and CDR2: MDHEN, SYDVKM. The length of the CDR3 is 17 residues.

The chain combines TRBV7-9 with TRBJ1-1; D gene ambiguous. Germline V gene data show CDR1 as SEHNR and CDR2 as FQNEAQ (reference sequence). Trimming took off 4 bases at V and 3 bases at J, with 6 bases between the two ends. CDR3 length: 12 amino acids. For the CDR3, the DNA is TGTGCCAGCAGCTCGGACGACACTGAAGCTTTCTTT. As protein: CASSSDDTEAFF.

V is TRBV12-3 or TRBV12-4 and J is TRBJ1-3, with D unclear. V lost 4 bases and J 0 bases, leaving 10 bases between the germline ends. There are 15 residues in the CDR3. CDR3 sequence: CASSSDLLSGNTIYF. The DNA of the CDR3 is TGTGCCAGCAGTTCGGATCTGCTCTCTGGAAACACCATATATTTT.

In this sample, this clonotype turned up many times. This rearrangement joins TRBV7-2 to TRBJ2-4, with D hard to call. This CDR3 has 13 residues. V was shortened by 6 bases and J by 0 bases, with 6 bases between the two germline ends. Germline CDR1 SGHTA, CDR2 FQGNSA. CDR3 in amino acids: CASRDLAKNIQYF. The CDR3 DNA follows: TGTGCCAGCAGGGATTTAGCCAAAAACATTCAGTACTTC.

This clonotype was found a few times. The CDR3 DNA is TGCAGCTCCCGGAGGGAGACAGCAGATACGCAGTATTTT. Amino acid sequence: CSSRRETADTQYF. V gene TRBV20-1 combines with J gene TRBJ2-3; D is possibly TRBD2 (6 bases). This CDR3 has 13 amino acids. The germline CDR1 and CDR2 sequences are DFQATT and SNEGSKA (reference sequence).

This clonotype was observed a handful of times. This chain links TRBV27 with TRBJ2-1, with 10 positions matching TRBD2. CDR1 is MNHEY and CDR2 is SMNVEV in the germline V gene (reference sequence). V lost 0 bases to trimming and J lost 5 bases; unmatched junction nucleotides: 4. CDR3 length: 16 residues. Here the CDR3 reads CASSLSGLAEDNEQFF. The DNA of the CDR3 is TGTGCCAGCAGTTTATCAGGACTAGCGGAAGACAATGAGCAGTTCTTC.

The chain is built from TRBV19 and TRBJ1-1; D is unresolved. Germline assignment: CDR1 LNHDA and CDR2 SQIVND (reference sequence). The ends were cut back, 3 bases at V and 4 bases at J, with 18 bases in the middle. The CDR3 extends over 16 amino acids. The CDR3 region is CASSIQGAAGSTEAFF. The CDR3 DNA is TGTGCCAGTAGTATTCAAGGAGCTGCTGGGAGCACTGAAGCTTTCTTT.

The chain combines TRBV6-5 with TRBJ2-7; tentatively, D is TRBD2 (5 bases). Germline V gives CDR1 MNHEY, CDR2 SVGAGI. Trimming shortened V by 7 bases and J by 13 bases, and 17 bases separated the two germline ends. This CDR3 spans 11 amino acids. The CDR3 sequence is CASKEGQRLYV. The CDR3 nucleotides read TGTGCCAGCAAAGAAGGTCAGCGGCTTTACGTC.

This clonotype was observed many times. The chain couples TRBV7-2 to TRBJ2-1, with 11 bases fitting TRBD2. The CDR3 runs 16 residues. Per the germline V gene, CDR1 is SGHTA and CDR2 is FQGNSA. V dropped 4 bases and J dropped 4; count of bases not matched to a gene: 6. The CDR3 nucleotides read TGTGCCAGCAGCTCCAAACTAGCGGGAGCGTACAATGAGCAGTTCTTC. Translation: CASSSKLAGAYNEQFF.

Remarks on this clonotype: A read error may be the cause here, since a much bigger clone is one base away. V is TRBV19 and J is TRBJ1-5, with D unresolved. The germline V gene has CDR1 LNHDA and CDR2 SQIVND (reference sequence). V shed 7 bases and J shed 1 base, with 11 bases lying between them. The CDR3 has 14 residues. The chain's CDR3 is CASTGQSSNQPQHF. The CDR3 DNA reads TGTGCCAGTACAGGTCAGTCGAGCAATCAGCCCCAGCATTTT.

In its sample, this clonotype was seen a few times. J is TRBJ2-7 and V is TRBV6-2 or TRBV6-3; D is possibly TRBD1 (6 bases). V was clipped by 7 bases and J by 3 bases, with 13 bases between them. CDR1 is MNHEY and CDR2 is SVGEGT in the germline V gene. This CDR3 has 13 residues. CDR3 bases: TGTGCCAGCACCACCAGGACAGACTACGAGCAGTACGTC. It specifies CASTTRTDYEQYV.